Listed here are 5 T cell receptor beta chains from one sample, sequenced in a study of identical twins. TCRdb itself ran the 5' RACE reads through MiXCR, one entry per CDR3 protein. The profile covers about 530,000 distinct CDR3 sequences, with approximately 14% appearing a single time and 0.44% taken by the ten largest. These data are also associated with another study on yellow fever vaccine responses in identical twins.

The specimen was CD4+ T cells sorted from blood. These receptors came from a woman aged 18-29 years in good health.

A few counts support this clonotype. The V call is TRBV3-1, the J call TRBJ1-3, with a tentative D call TRBD1 (5 bases). Trimming removed 0 bases from V and 0 bases from J, with 12 bases in between. This CDR3 spans 17 amino acids. Germline CDR1 reads LGHDT; CDR2 reads YNNKEL (reference sequence). CDR3 residues: CASSQEVRTNSGNTIYF. The CDR3 DNA sequence: TGTGCCAGCAGCCAAGAAGTCAGGACAAACTCTGGAAACACCATATATTTT.

There are many counts of this clonotype. V usage is TRBV5-1 and J usage is TRBJ2-7; D possibly corresponds to TRBD1 (6 bases). This CDR3 spans 15 amino acids. Trimming cost V 0 bases and J 5 bases, with 15 bases left between them. CDR1 is SGHRS, CDR2 YFSETQ, per germline. The CDR3 coding sequence is TGCGCCAGCAGCTTGGCTTTTTGGGGGCCGAACGAGCAGTACTTC. It translates to CASSLAFWGPNEQYF.

The chain is built from TRBV9 and TRBJ2-3; no firm D call. V was clipped by 2 bases and J by 2 bases, with 12 bases between them. Looked up from germline, CDR1 is SGDLS and CDR2 is YYNGEE. The CDR3 is made up of 15 amino acids. CDR3 in amino acids: CASSVAAVDTDTQYF. The CDR3 DNA reads as TGTGCCAGCAGCGTCGCCGCCGTAGACACAGATACGCAGTATTTT.

This clonotype was recorded a few times. The gene calls are TRBV5-1 and TRBJ2-1, with 7 bases matching TRBD2. Germline CDR1 is SGHRS and CDR2 is YFSETQ. V lost 3 bases and J lost 4; bases outside the gene matches: 10. This CDR3 spans 16 amino acids. CDR3 DNA: TGCGCCAGCAGCTCAGGGAGCGGGACGCTTTACAATGAGCAGTTCTTC. It translates to CASSSGSGTLYNEQFF.

The chain couples TRBV10-3 to TRBJ1-1; TRBD1 matches at 8 bases. Germline CDR1 ENHRY, CDR2 SYGVKD. CDR3 length: 14 amino acids. Unmatched junction bases numbered 1, after V lost 3 bases and J lost 1 base. The CDR3 nucleotides are TGTGCCATCAGTGATCAGGGGGCGAACACTGAAGCTTTCTTT. It translates to CAISDQGANTEAFF.